The 22 T cell receptor beta chains in this list originate from one sample, sequenced in a study of blood T cell repertoires in COVID-19 (dated by TCRdb to about 2020). The protocol used for the library was the immunoSEQ multiplex PCR assay. TCRdb carries this immuneACCESS record with in-frame sequences only. Its versions omit some clonotypes, under half of them owing to an unresolved V gene in the studies checked, with the rest unexplained. For this sample the table gives approximately 300,000 clones, of which around 80% were detected only once. The ten largest clones represent about 1.2% of the sample. Sequenced material: peripheral blood. These receptors originate from a woman between 45 and 65 years old with acute or convalescent COVID-19.

J is TRBJ2-7 and V is TRBV3-1 (or the pseudogene TRBV3-2); TRBD1 aligns across 11 bases. The CDR3 totals 16 residues. In germline, CDR1 is LGHDT, CDR2 YNNKEL (reference sequence). The V segment lost 3 bases and the J segment 5 bases; nucleotides outside the gene matches: 9. The CDR3 DNA sequence: TGTGCCAGCAGCCACTATGGGGACAGGGGGGTCCACGAGCAGTACTTC. Its translation: CASSHYGDRGVHEQYF.

The V call is TRBV28, the J call TRBJ1-5; 8 bases match TRBD1. J lost 0 bases, V lost 6 bases, and 13 bases had no gene match. Germline CDR1 and CDR2: MDHEN and SYDVKM. The CDR3 totals 18 residues. The CDR3 nucleotides are TGTGCCAGCAGCCTTCGACAGGGGCAAATATATAGCAATCAGCCCCAGCATTTT. Protein product: CASSLRQGQIYSNQPQHF.

V usage is TRBV2 and J usage is TRBJ1-5; the D gene is possibly TRBD1 (5 bases). Trimming pared 8 bases from V and 0 bases from J, leaving 8 bases between. The germline CDR1 and CDR2 sequences are SNHLY and FYNNEI. The CDR3 loop spans 13 amino acids. Written as DNA, the CDR3 is TGTGCCAGCCACAGGAATAGCAATCAGCCCCAGCATTTT. Translating gives CASHRNSNQPQHF.

The J gene is TRBJ1-2, the V gene TRBV2; 7 bases line up with TRBD1. V lost 6 bases to trimming and J lost 7 bases; unmatched junction nucleotides: 14. Germline CDR1 is SNHLY and CDR2 is FYNNEI. This CDR3 contains 15 residues. The CDR3 protein is CASSVDQAGGSGYTF. Here the CDR3 DNA reads TGTGCCAGCAGCGTGGATCAGGCAGGGGGTTCTGGCTACACCTTC. Using reference TRBV2 and TRBJ1-2 for the parts outside the CDR3, the full variable domain is EPEVTQTPSHQVTQMGQEVILRCVPISNHLYFYWYRQILGQKVEFLVSFYNNEISEKSEIFDDQFSVERPDGSNFTLKIRSTKLEDSAMYFCASSVDQAGGSGYTFGSGTRLTVV.

V usage is TRBV5-1 and J usage is TRBJ2-5, with 8 bases aligning to TRBD1. V was clipped by 3 bases and J by 2 bases; unmatched bases: 12. CDR1 and CDR2 (germline): SGHRS, YFSETQ. The CDR3 contains 17 residues. The CDR3 is CASSSGQGSSLQETQYF. The CDR3, as DNA: TGCGCCAGCAGCTCAGGACAGGGTTCCTCGCTACAAGAGACCCAGTACTTC.

For the CDR3, the DNA is TGTGCCAGCAGCCGTGCGGGACTCTCAAGGGATACGCAGTATTTT. Its translation: CASSRAGLSRDTQYF. The rearrangement joins TRBV5-6 to TRBJ2-3; tentative D call: TRBD2 (6 bases). CDR1 and CDR2 from the germline V gene are SGHDT and YYEEEE. V lost 4 bases and J lost 6, with 18 bases in between. This CDR3 comprises 15 residues.

The chain uses TRBV5-1 and TRBJ2-5, with 8 nucleotides matching TRBD1. This CDR3 contains 15 residues. After removal of 3 bases from V and 5 bases from J, the junction contained 9 bases not matched to a gene. The germline gives CDR1 SGHRS, CDR2 YFSETQ. CDR3 region: CASSSPTGGTETQYF. The CDR3 coding sequence is TGCGCCAGCAGCTCCCCTACAGGGGGTACTGAGACCCAGTACTTC.

This chain uses TRBV7-2 with TRBJ2-3; D perhaps matches TRBD1 (6 bases). Between the trimmed V and J ends, which lost 3 bases and 6 bases, there was a span of 10 bases. Germline V gives CDR1 SGHTA, CDR2 FQGNSA. The CDR3 contains 13 residues. The CDR3 nucleotides are TGTGCCAGCAGCTTTAATCAGGGGGATACGCAGTATTTT. It translates to CASSFNQGDTQYF.

This clone was recorded only once. V is TRBV19 and J is TRBJ2-1, with 10 bases lining up with TRBD2. Per germline, CDR1 LNHDA and CDR2 SQIVND (reference sequence). V was pared by 5 bases and J by 8 bases, with 15 bases of the junction left unmatched. The CDR3 has 17 residues. CDR3 in amino acids: CASSVQRTSGAVDEQFF. As DNA, the CDR3 is TGTGCCAGTAGTGTCCAGCGGACTAGCGGAGCGGTGGATGAGCAGTTCTTC.

The J gene is TRBJ1-2, the V gene TRBV3-1 (or the pseudogene TRBV3-2), with a weak D call TRBD1 (6 bases). Deletions cut 11 bases from V and 2 bases from J, with 12 bases between. Germline CDR1 LGHDT, CDR2 YNNKEL (reference sequence). The CDR3 sequence is 12 residues long. The CDR3 region is CASRDTNYGYTF. The CDR3, as DNA: TGTGCCTCCCGGGACACCAACTATGGCTACACCTTC.

The chain couples TRBV18 to TRBJ2-3; TRBD1 might be the D (5 bases). The CDR3 extends over 14 amino acids. The ends were cut back, 1 base at V and 3 bases at J, with 8 bases in the middle. Germline V gene data show CDR1 as KGHSH and CDR2 as LQKENI. The CDR3 nucleotides are TGTGCCAGCTCACCACTGCAGGGAACAGATACGCAGTATTTT. It yields the protein CASSPLQGTDTQYF.

The chain couples TRBV3-1 (or the pseudogene TRBV3-2) to TRBJ2-7; maybe TRBD2 (6 bases). The CDR3 covers 15 residues. V was shortened by 3 bases and J by 3 bases, with 15 bases between the two germline ends. From germline, CDR1 is LGHDT and CDR2 YNNKEL (reference sequence). CDR3 bases: TGTGCCAGCAGCCATGGGGCTAGCGCAATCTACGAGCAGTACGTC. Its protein product is CASSHGASAIYEQYV.

The V gene is TRBV2, the J gene TRBJ2-7; D unclear. V was shortened by 5 bases and J by 6 bases, with 8 bases between the two germline ends. There are 11 residues in the CDR3. Germline V gives CDR1 SNHLY, CDR2 FYNNEI. The CDR3 DNA sequence: TGTGCCAGCAGTCGACTTGGCGAGCAGTACTTC. It codes for CASSRLGEQYF.

The chain is built from TRBV30 and TRBJ1-4; 7 nucleotides agree with TRBD1. V lost 8 bases to trimming and J lost 8 bases; unmatched junction nucleotides: 11. Germline values: CDR1 GTSNPN, CDR2 SVGIG (reference sequence). This CDR3 has 13 residues. For the CDR3, the DNA is TGTGCCGGAGTAAGGGGGCTTGGGGAAAAACTGTTTTTT. It specifies CAGVRGLGEKLFF.

The CDR3 nucleotides are TGCGCCAGCAGCCAAGAATTCGGGGATACGCAGTATTTT. It is translated as CASSQEFGDTQYF. The chain uses TRBV4-1 and TRBJ2-3; D remains ambiguous. The V gene lost 0 bases and the J gene lost 6 bases, with 7 bases spanning the gap. The CDR3 is 13 residues long. In germline, CDR1 is MGHRA, CDR2 YSYEKL.

This clone was found once. This rearrangement joins TRBV5-6 to TRBJ2-3; TRBD2 agrees at 10 bases. Germline V lookup: CDR1 SGHDT, CDR2 YYEEEE. V dropped 5 bases and J dropped 2; count of bases not matched to a gene: 8. This CDR3 region has 16 residues. CDR3 sequence: CASRTPSGSPTDTQYF. DNA of the CDR3: TGTGCCAGCAGGACCCCTAGCGGGAGCCCCACAGATACGCAGTATTTT.

The V gene is TRBV24-1, the J gene TRBJ2-1; D perhaps matches TRBD2 (5 bases). Germline V gives CDR1 KGHDR, CDR2 SFDVKD. The CDR3 length is 16 residues. V was trimmed by 5 bases and J by 0 bases, leaving 13 bases between them. CDR3 sequence reads: CATSGLGLSSYNEQFF. In DNA, the CDR3 is TGTGCCACCAGTGGCCTCGGACTGAGCTCCTACAATGAGCAGTTCTTC.

As for this clone: Other DNA sequences of this sample code for an identical CDR3. The rearrangement joins TRBV5-1 to TRBJ1-1; a possible D gene is TRBD1 (5 bases). V lost 1 base and J lost 0, with 7 bases in between. The CDR3 is 14 residues long. CDR1 SGHRS and CDR2 YFSETQ come from the germline V gene. The CDR3 bases are TGCGCCAGCAGCTTGCAGGGTATGAACACTGAAGCTTTCTTT. Translated, it gives CASSLQGMNTEAFF.

The rearrangement joins TRBV2 to TRBJ1-1; no clear D gene. Trimming cost V 4 bases and J 2 bases, with 11 bases left between them. The CDR3 is made up of 14 amino acids. Germline CDR1 SNHLY, CDR2 FYNNEI. DNA of the CDR3: TGTGCCAGCAGTGGTACCTCACTAAACACTGAAGCTTTCTTT. Protein sequence: CASSGTSLNTEAFF.

The chain combines TRBV29-1 with TRBJ1-1, with D possibly TRBD1 on 6 matching bases. Germline V CDR1 and CDR2: SQVTM, ANQGSEA. The CDR3 totals 12 residues. Trimming took 7 bases from V and 4 from J, leaving 13 bases between them. This CDR3 reads CSAAGGGTEAFF. CDR3 in DNA: TGCAGCGCGGCGGGAGGGGGCACTGAAGCTTTCTTT.

The chain uses TRBV19 and TRBJ2-1; D possibly corresponds to TRBD2 (5 bases). Germline V gives CDR1 LNHDA, CDR2 SQIVND (reference sequence). The CDR3 is 15 residues long. V was shortened by 3 bases and J by 2 bases, with 11 bases between the two germline ends. CDR3 amino acids: CASSMGSDPYNEQFF. The CDR3 region has the DNA TGTGCCAGTAGTATGGGTAGCGACCCCTACAATGAGCAGTTCTTC.

This sequence joins TRBV6-2 or TRBV6-3 and TRBJ1-3, with D possibly matching TRBD1 (5 bases). The V gene's germline CDR1 is MNHEY and CDR2 SVGEGT. V lost 1 base and J 0 bases, leaving 13 bases between the germline ends. This CDR3 is 17 amino acids long. The CDR3, as DNA: TGTGCCAGCAGTTACTTAACAGGCGGAAGCTCTGGAAACACCATATATTTT. Translation gives CASSYLTGGSSGNTIYF.